This T cell receptor (beta chain) was profiled in a study of identical twins. Germline V lookup: CDR1 DFQATT, CDR2 SNEGSKA (reference sequence). This CDR3 contains 15 residues. V was trimmed by 4 bases and J by 6 bases, leaving 20 bases between them. TCRdb passed the 5' RACE reads through MiXCR, listing each CDR3 protein once. The data contain some 630,000 distinct CDR3 sequences, just over 7% of them seen just once; the ten biggest clones take up 1.6%. This clonotype was counted ten times or more. Separately, the same data were catalogued under a study of yellow fever vaccine responses in identical twins.

Sample: PBMCs. This TCR came from a woman aged 18-30 years in good health. The chain employs TRBV20-1 and TRBJ2-3, with D perhaps TRBD2 (5 bases). The CDR3 DNA reads as TGCAGTGCTACAAAACTAGAAACGGACGCGGATACGCAGTATTTT. Protein sequence: CSATKLETDADTQYF.